Below, 2 T cell receptor beta chains from the same sample are listed, as sequenced in a study of T-cell reconstitution after alpha-beta-depleted transplantation in children. TCRbeta library construction was performed incorporating unique molecular identifiers. Each CDR3 protein gets one entry after TCRdb re-called the PCR reads with MiXCR. This table has a few hundred thousand distinct CDR3 sequences, 10% to 15% appearing once. This material consisted of PBMCs, mostly from graft donor cells, taken 360 days after TCRalphabeta/CD19-depleted stem cell transplant. Receptors originate from a male patient aged 10 to 17 who had a stem cell transplant for acute myeloid leukemia, so the T cells may come from the graft donor.

On this clonotype itself: A much more abundant neighbour one base away suggests this may be a read error. The rearrangement links TRBV7-2 to TRBJ2-3, with D tentatively TRBD2 (5 bases). The germline V gene encodes CDR1 SGHTA and CDR2 FQGNSA. This CDR3 contains 15 residues. The CDR3 loop is CASSPAGSSKDTQYF. In DNA form, the CDR3 reads TGTGCCAGCAGCCCCGCCGGCTCTAGCAAAGATACGCAGTATTTT.

This clonotype was counted only a few times. This chain joins TRBV27 and TRBJ2-7; 8 bases fit TRBD2. CDR3 length: 14 residues. Germline CDR1 is MNHEY and CDR2 is SMNVEV (reference sequence). The J segment lost 5 bases and the V segment lost 6 bases, leaving 9 bases of the junction unmatched. The CDR3 sequence is CASSPGLAVNEQYF. Written as DNA, the CDR3 is TGTGCCAGCAGCCCCGGACTAGCCGTCAACGAGCAGTACTTC.